The 9 T cell receptor beta chains below were found in one sample sequenced in a study of response to subunit inactivated influenza vaccine. Via MiXCR, TCRdb re-called the RT-PCR reads, giving one row per CDR3 protein. The sample contains 500,000 or so distinct CDR3 sequences, around 9.9% of which appear only once. The sequenced sample was PBMCs from blood, obtained about 40 days after vaccination. All receptors come from a man in his forties or fifties who received an inactivated influenza vaccine.

The V call is TRBV10-3, the J call TRBJ2-5; D is unresolved. The ends were cut back, 0 bases at V and 3 bases at J, with 2 bases in the middle. The CDR3 has 12 residues. The germline V gene has CDR1 ENHRY and CDR2 SYGVKD. The CDR3 DNA follows: TGTGCCATCAGTGAGTCCGAAGAGACCCAGTACTTC. This gives the protein CAISESEETQYF.

The CDR3 bases are TGTGCCTGGAGGAGACCGGGACAGGGGATCTATGGCTACACCTTC. Encoded protein: CAWRRPGQGIYGYTF. The V and J genes are TRBV30 and TRBJ1-2, with 10 bases identical to TRBD1. This CDR3 region has 15 residues. Germline V CDR1 and CDR2: GTSNPN, SVGIG (reference sequence). The J segment lost 4 bases and the V segment lost 3 bases, leaving 8 bases of the junction unmatched.

The rearrangement joins TRBV10-3 to TRBJ1-1; possible D gene TRBD1, 6 bases. V dropped 0 bases and J dropped 1 base, with 9 bases sitting between them. The CDR3 runs 15 residues. Germline V gives CDR1 ENHRY, CDR2 SYGVKD. CDR3 in amino acids: CAISESKQGNTEAFF. In DNA form, the CDR3 reads TGTGCCATCAGTGAGTCGAAACAGGGGAACACTGAAGCTTTCTTT.

In its sample, this clonotype was seen a few times. V usage is TRBV11-2 and J usage is TRBJ2-5; a possible D gene is TRBD2 (6 bases). V was cut by 5 bases and J by 4 bases, with 11 bases left in between. This CDR3 comprises 13 residues. Per the germline V gene, CDR1 is SGHAT and CDR2 is FQNNGV. The CDR3 protein is CASSLSGLETQYF. The CDR3 coding sequence is TGTGCCAGCAGCCTTAGCGGCCTAGAGACCCAGTACTTC.

This rearrangement joins TRBV12-3 or TRBV12-4 to TRBJ2-5; 15 bases are shared with TRBD2. The CDR3 is 15 residues long. The V and J ends lost 10 bases and 5 bases, in that order; junction bases with no gene match: 8. The CDR3 sequence: CATSGLAGGLETQYF. The CDR3 DNA reads TGTGCCACCTCGGGACTAGCGGGAGGTTTGGAGACCCAGTACTTC.

The chain links TRBV5-1 to TRBJ2-3, with unresolved D. The CDR3 has 15 residues. V lost 0 bases to trimming and J lost 3 bases, with 11 bases between them. The V gene's germline CDR1 is SGHRS and CDR2 YFSETQ. CDR3 sequence (DNA): TGCGCCAGCAGCTTGGCTCTCGGAAATACAGATACGCAGTATTTT. It specifies CASSLALGNTDTQYF.

The chain employs TRBV29-1 and TRBJ2-5; D is unresolved. The CDR3 is 12 amino acids. In germline, CDR1 is SQVTM, CDR2 ANQGSEA. The V gene lost 4 bases and the J gene lost 5 bases, with 11 bases spanning the gap. The CDR3 DNA reads TGCAGCGTTGCGGCGACGCGGGAGACCCAGTACTTC. Its protein is CSVAATRETQYF.

This clonotype has only a few counts. The V and J genes are TRBV20-1 and TRBJ2-6; D is uncertain. In germline, CDR1 is DFQATT, CDR2 SNEGSKA (reference sequence). The germline V and J ends were trimmed by 5 bases and 4 bases, with 12 bases remaining between them. This CDR3 spans 14 amino acids. In DNA form, the CDR3 reads TGCAGTGCTCACTCGCTTTCCGGGGCCAACGTCCTGACTTTC. It translates to CSAHSLSGANVLTF.

The genes are TRBV5-5 and TRBJ2-1; 9 nucleotides agree with TRBD2. The CDR3 totals 15 residues. Per germline, CDR1 SGHKS and CDR2 YYEKEE (reference sequence). J was trimmed by 10 bases and V by 0 bases; bases with no gene match: 8. The DNA for the CDR3 is TGTGCCAGCAGCTTGGCTAGCGGGGTGCGGGGGGAGCAGTTCTTC. It codes for CASSLASGVRGEQFF.